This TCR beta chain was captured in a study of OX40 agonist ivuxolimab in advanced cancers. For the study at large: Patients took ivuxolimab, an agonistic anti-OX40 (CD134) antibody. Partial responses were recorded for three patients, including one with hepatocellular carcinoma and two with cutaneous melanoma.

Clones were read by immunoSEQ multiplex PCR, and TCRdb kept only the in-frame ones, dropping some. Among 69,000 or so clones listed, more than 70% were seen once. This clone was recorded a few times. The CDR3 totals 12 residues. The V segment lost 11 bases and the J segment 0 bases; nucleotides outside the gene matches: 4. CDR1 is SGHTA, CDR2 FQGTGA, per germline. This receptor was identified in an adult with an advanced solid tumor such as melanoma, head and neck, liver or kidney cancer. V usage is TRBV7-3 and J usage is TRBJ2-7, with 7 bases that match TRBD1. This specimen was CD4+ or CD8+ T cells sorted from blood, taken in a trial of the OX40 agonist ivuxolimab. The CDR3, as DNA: TGTGCCTGTCGGGACAGCTCCTACGAGCAGTACTTC. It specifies CACRDSSYEQYF.